This T cell receptor beta chain was recorded in a study of shared clonotypes between healthy human individuals. Note on this clone: As yet, its antigen is unknown.

Some clones are missing from TCRdb's copy, which holds only in-frame ones; the method was immunoSEQ multiplex PCR. Among some 530,000 clones listed, about 85% were seen once. Study-wide results and caveats: Clonotype sharing among donors was thought likely to change with sequencing depth.

CDR3 length: 14 residues. Germline loops: CDR1 LNHNV, CDR2 YYDKDF (reference sequence). V was trimmed by 6 bases and J by 0 bases, leaving 8 bases between them. V and J are TRBV15 and TRBJ1-4; no clear D gene. This sequence originates from a woman aged 40 to 49 in good health. Some clones in this sample may be carry-over from other donors' samples. The specimen sequenced was PBMCs. CDR3 sequence: CATRRPATNEKLFF. CDR3 nucleotides: TGTGCCACCAGGAGACCTGCAACTAATGAAAAACTGTTTTTT.